This TCR beta chain emerged from a study of beta chain features in type 1 diabetes. This clone was counted between two and nine times. The antigen remains unidentified. The whole isolated RNA underwent reverse transcription, so sequencing captured expressed TCRB transcripts. Sequencing was performed with immunoSEQ multiplex PCR; in TCRdb, only in-frame clones are kept and a portion is missing. This sample has 500,000 to 800,000 clones, with 9.5% to 15% found just once. Purity of each sorted population was above 98%. The V gene lost 1 base and the J gene lost 2 bases, with 8 bases spanning the gap. CDR1 SGHTA and CDR2 FQGNSA come from the germline V gene. The CDR3 is made up of 14 amino acids. General study results and limits: Moderately but significantly shorter TCRB CDR3s were found in Type 1 diabetes patients in all four CD4+ subsets. Junctions at VDJ sites from type 1 diabetes patients had fewer insertions and more deletions.

The rearrangement joins TRBV7-2 to TRBJ1-1; D not resolved. The receptor was isolated from a man aged 25 to 40 with type 1 diabetes. Source material: naive CD4+ T cells from blood. As DNA, the CDR3 is TGTGCCAGCAGCTTAGAAGGAGCTAACACTGAAGCTTTCTTT. Its protein product is CASSLEGANTEAFF. The full variable domain, with the rest looked up from reference TRBV7-2 and TRBJ1-1, is GAGVSQSPSNKVTEKGKDVELRCDPISGHTALYWYRQSLGQGLEFLIYFQGNSAPDKSGLPSDRFSAERTGGSVSTLTIQRTQQEDSAVYLCASSLEGANTEAFFGQGTRLTVV.